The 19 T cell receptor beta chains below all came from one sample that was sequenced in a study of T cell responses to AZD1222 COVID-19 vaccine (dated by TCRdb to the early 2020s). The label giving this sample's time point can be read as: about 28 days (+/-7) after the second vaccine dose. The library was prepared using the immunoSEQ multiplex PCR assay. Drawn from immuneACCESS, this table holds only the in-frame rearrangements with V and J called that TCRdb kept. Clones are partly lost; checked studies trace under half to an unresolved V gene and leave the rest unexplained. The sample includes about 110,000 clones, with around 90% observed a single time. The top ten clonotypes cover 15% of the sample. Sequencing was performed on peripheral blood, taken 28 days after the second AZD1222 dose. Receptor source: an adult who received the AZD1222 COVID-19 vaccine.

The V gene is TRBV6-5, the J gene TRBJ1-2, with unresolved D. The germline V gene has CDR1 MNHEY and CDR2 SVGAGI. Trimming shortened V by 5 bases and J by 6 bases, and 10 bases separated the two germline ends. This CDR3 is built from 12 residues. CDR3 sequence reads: CASSTEWDGYTF. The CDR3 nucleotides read TGTGCCAGCAGTACCGAGTGGGATGGCTACACCTTC.

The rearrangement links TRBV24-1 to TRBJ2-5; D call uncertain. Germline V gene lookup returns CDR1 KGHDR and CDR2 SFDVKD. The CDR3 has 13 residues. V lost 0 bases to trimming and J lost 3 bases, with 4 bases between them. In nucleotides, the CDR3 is TGTGCCACCAGTGATTTGGCGGAAGAGACCCAGTACTTC. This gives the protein CATSDLAEETQYF.

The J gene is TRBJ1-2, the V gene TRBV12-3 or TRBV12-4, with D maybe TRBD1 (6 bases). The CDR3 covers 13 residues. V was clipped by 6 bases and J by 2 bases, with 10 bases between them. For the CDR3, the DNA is TGTGCCAGCAGCACAGGGACCAACTATGGCTACACCTTC. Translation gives CASSTGTNYGYTF.

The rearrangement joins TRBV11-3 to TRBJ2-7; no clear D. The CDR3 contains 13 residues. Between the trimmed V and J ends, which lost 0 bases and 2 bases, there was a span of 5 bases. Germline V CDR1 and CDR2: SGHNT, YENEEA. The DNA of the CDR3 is TGTGCCAGCAGCTTAGATGGCCCCTACGAGCAGTACTTC. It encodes CASSLDGPYEQYF.

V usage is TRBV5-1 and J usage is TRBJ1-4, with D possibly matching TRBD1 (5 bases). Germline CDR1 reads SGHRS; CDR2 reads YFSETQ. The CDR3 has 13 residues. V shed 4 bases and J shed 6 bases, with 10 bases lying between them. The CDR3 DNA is TGCGCCAGCAGCCTCCTACAGGATGAAAAACTGTTTTTT. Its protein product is CASSLLQDEKLFF.

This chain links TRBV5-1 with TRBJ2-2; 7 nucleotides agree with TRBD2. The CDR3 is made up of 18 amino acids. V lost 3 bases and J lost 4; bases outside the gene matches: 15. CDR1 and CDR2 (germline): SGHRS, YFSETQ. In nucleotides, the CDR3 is TGCGCCAGCAGCTCGACTAGCTATAGCGATAAATTCACCGGGGAGCTGTTTTTT. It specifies CASSSTSYSDKFTGELFF.

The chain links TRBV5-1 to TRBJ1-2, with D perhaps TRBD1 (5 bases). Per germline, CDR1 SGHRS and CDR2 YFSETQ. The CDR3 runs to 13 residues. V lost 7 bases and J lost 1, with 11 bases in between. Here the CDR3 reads CASGRGGNYGYTF. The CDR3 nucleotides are TGCGCCAGCGGTCGTGGGGGTAACTATGGCTACACCTTC.

CDR3 region: CASRIMNTEAFF. The CDR3 nucleotides read TGTGCCAGCCGGATAATGAACACTGAAGCTTTCTTT. The genes are TRBV6-5 and TRBJ1-1; D unresolved. The CDR3 sequence is 12 residues long. V was trimmed by 8 bases and J by 0 bases, leaving 7 bases between them. Germline-derived CDR1 and CDR2 are MNHEY and SVGAGI.

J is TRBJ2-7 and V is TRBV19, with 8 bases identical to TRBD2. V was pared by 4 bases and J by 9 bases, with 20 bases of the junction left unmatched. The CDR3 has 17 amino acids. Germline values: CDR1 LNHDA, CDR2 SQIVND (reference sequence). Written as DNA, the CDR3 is TGTGCCAGTAGTACTGGGCCCCGTAGCGGGAATAGGGAACCGCAGTACTTC. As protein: CASSTGPRSGNREPQYF.

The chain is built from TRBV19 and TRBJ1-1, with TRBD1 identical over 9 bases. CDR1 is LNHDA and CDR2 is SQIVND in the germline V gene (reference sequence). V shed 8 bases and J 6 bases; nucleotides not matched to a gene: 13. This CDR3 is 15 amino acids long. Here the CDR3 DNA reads TGTGCCAGTTTTAATCGGGACAGGGATCCTTCTGAAGCTTTCTTT. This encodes CASFNRDRDPSEAFF.

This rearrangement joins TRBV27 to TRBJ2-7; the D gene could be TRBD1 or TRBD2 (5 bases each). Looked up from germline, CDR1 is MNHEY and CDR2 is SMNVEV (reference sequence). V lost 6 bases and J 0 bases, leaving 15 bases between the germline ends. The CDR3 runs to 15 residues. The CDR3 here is CASSEAGTVSYEQYF. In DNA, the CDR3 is TGTGCCAGCAGCGAAGCCGGGACGGTCTCCTACGAGCAGTACTTC.

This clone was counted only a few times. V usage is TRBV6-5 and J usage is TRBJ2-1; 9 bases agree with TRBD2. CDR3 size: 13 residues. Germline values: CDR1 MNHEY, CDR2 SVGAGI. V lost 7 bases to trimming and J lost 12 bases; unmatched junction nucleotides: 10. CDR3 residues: CASTSVSGSLQFF. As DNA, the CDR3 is TGTGCCAGCACCTCGGTTAGCGGGAGTTTGCAGTTCTTC.

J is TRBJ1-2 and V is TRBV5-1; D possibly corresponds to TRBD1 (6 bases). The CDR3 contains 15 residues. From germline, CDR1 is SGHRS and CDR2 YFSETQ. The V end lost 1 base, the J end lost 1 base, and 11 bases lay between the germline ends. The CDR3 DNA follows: TGCGCCAGCAGCTTGCACATCAGGGGTAACTATGGCTACACCTTC. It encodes CASSLHIRGNYGYTF.

The CDR3 loop is CASENPGLAGNEQYF. The CDR3 DNA follows: TGTGCCAGCGAAAATCCGGGACTAGCGGGAAACGAGCAGTACTTC. The gene calls are TRBV2 and TRBJ2-7, with 13 bases that match TRBD2. This CDR3 has 15 residues. V lost 8 bases and J lost 5; bases outside the gene matches: 9. The germline V gene encodes CDR1 SNHLY and CDR2 FYNNEI. The variable domain in full, with the rest retrieved from reference TRBV2 and TRBJ2-7, is EPEVTQTPSHQVTQMGQEVILRCVPISNHLYFYWYRQILGQKVEFLVSFYNNEISEKSEIFDDQFSVERPDGSNFTLKIRSTKLEDSAMYFCASENPGLAGNEQYFGPGTRLTVT.

The CDR3 sequence: CASSLVVGQGHGETQYF. DNA of the CDR3: TGTGCCAGCAGCTTAGTCGTTGGACAGGGACATGGGGAGACCCAGTACTTC. This sequence joins TRBV7-6 and TRBJ2-5; 8 nucleotides match TRBD1. The CDR3 runs to 17 residues. V lost 1 base, J lost 5 bases, and 12 bases stayed unmatched. Germline values: CDR1 SGHVS, CDR2 FNYEAQ.

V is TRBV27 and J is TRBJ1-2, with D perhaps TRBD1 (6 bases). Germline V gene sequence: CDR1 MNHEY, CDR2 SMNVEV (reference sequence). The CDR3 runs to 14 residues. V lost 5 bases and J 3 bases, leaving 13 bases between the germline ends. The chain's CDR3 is CASSRLQGDYGYTF. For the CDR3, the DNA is TGTGCCAGCAGTCGCCTACAGGGAGACTATGGCTACACCTTC.

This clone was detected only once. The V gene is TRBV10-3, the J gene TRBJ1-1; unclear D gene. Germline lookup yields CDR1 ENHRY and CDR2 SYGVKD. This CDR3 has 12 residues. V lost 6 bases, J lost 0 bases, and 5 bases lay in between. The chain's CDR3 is CAIRALNTEAFF. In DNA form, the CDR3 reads TGTGCCATCAGAGCATTGAACACTGAAGCTTTCTTT.

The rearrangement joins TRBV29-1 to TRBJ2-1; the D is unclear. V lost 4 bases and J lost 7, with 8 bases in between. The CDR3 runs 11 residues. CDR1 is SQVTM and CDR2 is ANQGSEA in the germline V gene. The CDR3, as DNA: TGCAGCGTTGTGGCTCTAAATGAGCAGTTCTTC. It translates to CSVVALNEQFF.

The CDR3 DNA is TGTGCCAGCAGCATGACTGCAAGCTCCTACGAGCAGTACTTC. This codes for CASSMTASSYEQYF. The chain employs TRBV5-6 and TRBJ2-7, with unresolved D. Germline loops: CDR1 SGHDT, CDR2 YYEEEE. The CDR3 is 14 residues long. Trimming cost V 4 bases and J 0 bases, with 11 bases left between them.